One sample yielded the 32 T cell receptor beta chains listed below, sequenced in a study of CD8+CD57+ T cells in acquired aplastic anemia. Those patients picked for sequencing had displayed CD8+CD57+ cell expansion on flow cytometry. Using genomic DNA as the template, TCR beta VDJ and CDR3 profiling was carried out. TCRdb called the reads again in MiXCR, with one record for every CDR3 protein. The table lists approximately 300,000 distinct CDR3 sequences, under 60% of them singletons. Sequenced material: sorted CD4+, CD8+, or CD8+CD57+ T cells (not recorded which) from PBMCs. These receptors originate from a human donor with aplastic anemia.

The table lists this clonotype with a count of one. As DNA, the CDR3 is TGTGCCAGCAGCCACGGCGGCAATCAGCCCCAGCATTTT. As protein: CASSHGGNQPQHF. V usage is TRBV7-2 and J usage is TRBJ1-5, with no clear D. The CDR3 has 13 residues. Germline assignment: CDR1 SGHTA and CDR2 FQGNSA. V gave up 5 bases and J gave up 2 bases, with 7 bases separating them.

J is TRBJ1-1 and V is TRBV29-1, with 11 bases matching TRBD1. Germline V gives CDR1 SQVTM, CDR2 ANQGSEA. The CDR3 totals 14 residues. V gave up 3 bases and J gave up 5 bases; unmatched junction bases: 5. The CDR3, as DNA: TGCAGCGTTGAGGGGACAGGGGGGAGGACTGAAGCTTTCTTT. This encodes CSVEGTGGRTEAFF.

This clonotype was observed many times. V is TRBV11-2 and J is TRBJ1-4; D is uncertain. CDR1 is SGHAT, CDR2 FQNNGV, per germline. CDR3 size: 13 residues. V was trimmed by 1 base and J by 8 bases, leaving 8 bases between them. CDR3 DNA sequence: TGTGCCAGCAGCTTAGGGAACGGGGAAAAACTGTTTTTT. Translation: CASSLGNGEKLFF.

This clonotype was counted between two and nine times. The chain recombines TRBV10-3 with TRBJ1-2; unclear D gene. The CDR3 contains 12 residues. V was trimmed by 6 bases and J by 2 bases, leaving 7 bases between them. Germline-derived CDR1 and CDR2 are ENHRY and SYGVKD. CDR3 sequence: CAISQPNYGYTF. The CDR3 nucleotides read TGTGCCATCAGCCAGCCCAACTATGGCTACACCTTC.

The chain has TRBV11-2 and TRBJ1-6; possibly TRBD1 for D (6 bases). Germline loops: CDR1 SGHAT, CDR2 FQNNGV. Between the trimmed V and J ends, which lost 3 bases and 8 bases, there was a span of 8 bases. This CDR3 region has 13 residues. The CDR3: CASSFKGDSPLHF. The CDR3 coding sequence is TGTGCCAGCAGCTTCAAGGGGGATTCACCCCTCCACTTT.

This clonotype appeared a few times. DNA of the CDR3: TGTGCCAGCTCACCACCGAGCGGGAGAGGTAACGGGGAGCTGTTTTTT. Translated, it gives CASSPPSGRGNGELFF. The J gene is TRBJ2-2, the V gene TRBV18; TRBD2 matches 8 bases. With 0 bases clipped from V and 7 bases from J, the junction kept 7 bases outside the gene matches. This CDR3 region has 16 residues. Looked up from germline, CDR1 is KGHSH and CDR2 is LQKENI.

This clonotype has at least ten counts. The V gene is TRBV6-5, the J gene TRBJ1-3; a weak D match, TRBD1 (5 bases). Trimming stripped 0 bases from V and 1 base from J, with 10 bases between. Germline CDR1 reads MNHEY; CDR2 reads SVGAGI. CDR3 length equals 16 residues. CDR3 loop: CASSYSRGESGNTIYF. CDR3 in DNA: TGTGCCAGCAGTTACTCGAGAGGGGAATCTGGAAACACCATATATTTT.

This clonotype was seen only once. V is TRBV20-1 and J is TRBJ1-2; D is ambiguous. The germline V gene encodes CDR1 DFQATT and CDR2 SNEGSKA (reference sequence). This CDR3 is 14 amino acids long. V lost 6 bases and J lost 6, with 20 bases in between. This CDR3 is CSALTGARPDGYTF. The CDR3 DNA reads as TGCAGTGCCCTGACCGGAGCCAGACCGGATGGCTACACCTTC.

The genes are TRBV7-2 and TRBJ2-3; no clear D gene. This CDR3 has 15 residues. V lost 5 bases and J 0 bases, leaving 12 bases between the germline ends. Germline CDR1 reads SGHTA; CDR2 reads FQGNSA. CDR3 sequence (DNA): TGTGCCAGCAGCCCGGACGGGCAGAGCACAGATACGCAGTATTTT. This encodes CASSPDGQSTDTQYF.

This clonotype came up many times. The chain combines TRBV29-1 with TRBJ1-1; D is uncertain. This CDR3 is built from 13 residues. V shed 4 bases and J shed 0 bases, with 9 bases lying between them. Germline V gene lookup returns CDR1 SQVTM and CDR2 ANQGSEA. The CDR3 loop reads CSVVPMMNTEAFF. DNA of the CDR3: TGCAGCGTTGTACCAATGATGAACACTGAAGCTTTCTTT.

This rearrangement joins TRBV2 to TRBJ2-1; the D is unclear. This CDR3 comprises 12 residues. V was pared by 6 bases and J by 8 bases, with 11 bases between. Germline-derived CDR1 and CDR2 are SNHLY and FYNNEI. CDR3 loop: CASSFLGDEQFF. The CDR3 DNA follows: TGTGCCAGCAGCTTTCTGGGTGATGAGCAGTTCTTC.

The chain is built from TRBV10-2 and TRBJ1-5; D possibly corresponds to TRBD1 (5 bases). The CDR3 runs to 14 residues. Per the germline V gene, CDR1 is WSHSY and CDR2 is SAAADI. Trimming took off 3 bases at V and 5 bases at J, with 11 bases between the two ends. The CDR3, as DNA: TGCGCCAGCAGTGATGTGACAGATGATCAGCCCCAGCATTTT. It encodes CASSDVTDDQPQHF.

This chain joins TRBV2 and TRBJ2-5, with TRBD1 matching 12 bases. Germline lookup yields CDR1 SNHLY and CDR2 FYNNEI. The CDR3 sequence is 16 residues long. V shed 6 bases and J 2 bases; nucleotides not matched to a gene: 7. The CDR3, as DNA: TGTGCCAGCAGCAGCCGGGACAGGGGGCCACAAGAGACCCAGTACTTC. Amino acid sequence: CASSSRDRGPQETQYF. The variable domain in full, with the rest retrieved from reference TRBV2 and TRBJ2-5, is EPEVTQTPSHQVTQMGQEVILRCVPISNHLYFYWYRQILGQKVEFLVSFYNNEISEKSEIFDDQFSVERPDGSNFTLKIRSTKLEDSAMYFCASSSRDRGPQETQYFGPGTRLLVL.

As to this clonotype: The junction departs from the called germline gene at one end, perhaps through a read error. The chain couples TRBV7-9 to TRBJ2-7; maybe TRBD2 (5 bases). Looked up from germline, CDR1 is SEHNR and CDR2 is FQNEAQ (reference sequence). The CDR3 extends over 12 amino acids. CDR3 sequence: CASSLAGWEQHF. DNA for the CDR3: TGTGCCAGCAGCTTAGCAGGCTGGGAGCAGCACTTC.

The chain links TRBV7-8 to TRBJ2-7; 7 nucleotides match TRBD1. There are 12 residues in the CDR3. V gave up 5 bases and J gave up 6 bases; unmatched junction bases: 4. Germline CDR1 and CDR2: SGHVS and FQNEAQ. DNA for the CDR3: TGTGCCAGCAGCCCTGGGACAGCCGAGCAGTACTTC. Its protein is CASSPGTAEQYF.

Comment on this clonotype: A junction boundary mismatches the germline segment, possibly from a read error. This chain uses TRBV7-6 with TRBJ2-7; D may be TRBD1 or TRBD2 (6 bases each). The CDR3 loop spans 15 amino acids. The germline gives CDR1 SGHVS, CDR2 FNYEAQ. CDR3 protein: CASSQGGQGRVEQCF. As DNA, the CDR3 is TGTGCCAGCAGCCAAGGGGGGCAGGGTCGGGTCGAGCAGTGCTTC. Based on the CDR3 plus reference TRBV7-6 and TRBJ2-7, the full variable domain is GAGVSQSPRYKVTKRGQDVALRCDPISGHVSLYWYRQALGQGPEFLTYFNYEAQQDKSGLPNDRFSAERPEGSISTLTIQRTEQRDSAMYRCASSQGGQGRVEQCFGPGTRLTVT.

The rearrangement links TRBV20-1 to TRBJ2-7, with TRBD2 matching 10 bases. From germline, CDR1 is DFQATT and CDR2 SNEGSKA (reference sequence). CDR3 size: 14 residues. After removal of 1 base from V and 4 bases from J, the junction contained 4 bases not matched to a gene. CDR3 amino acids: CSARASGRGYEQYF. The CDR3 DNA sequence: TGCAGTGCTAGAGCTAGCGGGAGAGGGTACGAGCAGTACTTC.

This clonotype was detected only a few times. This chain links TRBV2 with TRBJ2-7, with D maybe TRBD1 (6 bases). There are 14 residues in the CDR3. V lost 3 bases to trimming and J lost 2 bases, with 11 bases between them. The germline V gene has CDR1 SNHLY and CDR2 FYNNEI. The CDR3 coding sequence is TGTGCCAGCAGTGAGTTGACAGGAGCCTACGAGCAGTACTTC. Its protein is CASSELTGAYEQYF.

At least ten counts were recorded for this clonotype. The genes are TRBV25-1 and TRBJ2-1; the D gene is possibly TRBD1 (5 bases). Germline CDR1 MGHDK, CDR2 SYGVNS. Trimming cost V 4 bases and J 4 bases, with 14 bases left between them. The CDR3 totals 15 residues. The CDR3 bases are TGTGCCAGCAGTGGCCGGACACTTGGGTACAATGAGCAGTTCTTC. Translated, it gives CASSGRTLGYNEQFF.

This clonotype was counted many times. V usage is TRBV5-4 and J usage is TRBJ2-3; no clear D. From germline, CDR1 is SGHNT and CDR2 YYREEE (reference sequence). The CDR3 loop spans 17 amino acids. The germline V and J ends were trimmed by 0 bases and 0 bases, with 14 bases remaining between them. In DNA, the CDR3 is TGTGCCAGCAGCTTGGGGTCAAGAACCCCTAGCACAGATACGCAGTATTTT. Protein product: CASSLGSRTPSTDTQYF.

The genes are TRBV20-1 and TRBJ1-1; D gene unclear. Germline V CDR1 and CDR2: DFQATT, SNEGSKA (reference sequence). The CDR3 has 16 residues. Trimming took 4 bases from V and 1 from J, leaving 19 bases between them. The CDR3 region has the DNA TGCAGTGCTAAGCCGGACGGCCTCGCGGGGAACACTGAAGCTTTCTTT. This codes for CSAKPDGLAGNTEAFF.

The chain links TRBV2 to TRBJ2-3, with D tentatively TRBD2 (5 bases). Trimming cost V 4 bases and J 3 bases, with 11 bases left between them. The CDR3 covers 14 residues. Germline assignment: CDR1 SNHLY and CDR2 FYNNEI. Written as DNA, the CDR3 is TGTGCCAGCAGTGCTGCGACTACTACAGATACGCAGTATTTT. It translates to CASSAATTTDTQYF. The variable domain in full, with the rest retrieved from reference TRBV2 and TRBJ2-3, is EPEVTQTPSHQVTQMGQEVILRCVPISNHLYFYWYRQILGQKVEFLVSFYNNEISEKSEIFDDQFSVERPDGSNFTLKIRSTKLEDSAMYFCASSAATTTDTQYFGPGTRLTVL.

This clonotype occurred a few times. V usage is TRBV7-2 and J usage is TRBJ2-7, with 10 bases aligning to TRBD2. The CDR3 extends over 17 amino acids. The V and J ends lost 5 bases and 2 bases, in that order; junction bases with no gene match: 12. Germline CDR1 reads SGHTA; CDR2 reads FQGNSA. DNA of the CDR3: TGTGCCAGCAGCCTACGGCTAGCGGGAGTTTCGCCCTACGAGCAGTACTTC. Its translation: CASSLRLAGVSPYEQYF.

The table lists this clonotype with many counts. CDR3 nucleotide sequence: TGTGCCATCAGTGACTTCCAGCGGGGGGGCGAGCAGTTCTTC. Its protein is CAISDFQRGGEQFF. J is TRBJ2-1 and V is TRBV10-3; 10 nucleotides agree with TRBD2. Germline V lookup: CDR1 ENHRY, CDR2 SYGVKD. The CDR3 has 14 residues. V was clipped by 3 bases and J by 10 bases; unmatched bases: 6.

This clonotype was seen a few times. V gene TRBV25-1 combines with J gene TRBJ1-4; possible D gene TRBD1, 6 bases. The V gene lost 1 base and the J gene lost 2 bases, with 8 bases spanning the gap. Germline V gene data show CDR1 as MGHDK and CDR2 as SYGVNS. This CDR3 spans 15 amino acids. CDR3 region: CASSEWGATNEKLFF. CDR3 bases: TGTGCCAGCAGTGAATGGGGGGCGACTAATGAAAAACTGTTTTTT.

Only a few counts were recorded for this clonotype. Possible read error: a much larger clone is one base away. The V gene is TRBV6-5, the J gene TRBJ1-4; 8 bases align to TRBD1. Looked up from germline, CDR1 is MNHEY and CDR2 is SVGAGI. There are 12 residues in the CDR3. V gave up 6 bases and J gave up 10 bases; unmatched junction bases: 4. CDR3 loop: CASSGTGVKLFF. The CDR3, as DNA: TGTGCCAGCAGCGGGACAGGCGTAAAACTGTTTTTT.

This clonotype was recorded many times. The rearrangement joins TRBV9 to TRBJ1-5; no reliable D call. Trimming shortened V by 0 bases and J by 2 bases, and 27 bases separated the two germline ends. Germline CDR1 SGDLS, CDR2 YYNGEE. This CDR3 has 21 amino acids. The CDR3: CASSVVVAESYCLVGNQPQHF. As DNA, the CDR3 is TGTGCCAGCAGCGTAGTAGTAGCCGAAAGCTATTGCCTGGTCGGCAATCAGCCCCAGCATTTT.

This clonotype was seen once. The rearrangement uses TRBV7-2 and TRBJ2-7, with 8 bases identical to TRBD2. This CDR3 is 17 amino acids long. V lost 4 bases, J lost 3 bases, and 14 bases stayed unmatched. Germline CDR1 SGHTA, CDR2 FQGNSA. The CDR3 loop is CASSSPEPGLVFYEQYF. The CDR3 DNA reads TGTGCCAGCAGCTCGCCGGAGCCGGGACTAGTTTTCTACGAGCAGTACTTC. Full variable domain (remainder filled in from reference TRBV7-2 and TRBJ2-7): GAGVSQSPSNKVTEKGKDVELRCDPISGHTALYWYRQSLGQGLEFLIYFQGNSAPDKSGLPSDRFSAERTGGSVSTLTIQRTQQEDSAVYLCASSSPEPGLVFYEQYFGPGTRLTVT.

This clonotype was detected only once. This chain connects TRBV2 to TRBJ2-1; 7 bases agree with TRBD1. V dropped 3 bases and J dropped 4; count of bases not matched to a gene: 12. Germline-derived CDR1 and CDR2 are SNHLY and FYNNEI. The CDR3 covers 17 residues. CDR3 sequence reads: CASSDLFRQGGYNEQFF. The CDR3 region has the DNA TGTGCCAGCAGTGATTTGTTTAGACAGGGTGGTTACAATGAGCAGTTCTTC.

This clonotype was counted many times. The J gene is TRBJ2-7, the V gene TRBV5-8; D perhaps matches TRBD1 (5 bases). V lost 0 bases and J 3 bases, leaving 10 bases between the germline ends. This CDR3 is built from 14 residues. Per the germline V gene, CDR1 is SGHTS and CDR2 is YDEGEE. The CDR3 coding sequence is TGTGCCAGCAGCTTGGAGGGGCCGAGCTACGAGCAGTACTTC. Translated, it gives CASSLEGPSYEQYF.

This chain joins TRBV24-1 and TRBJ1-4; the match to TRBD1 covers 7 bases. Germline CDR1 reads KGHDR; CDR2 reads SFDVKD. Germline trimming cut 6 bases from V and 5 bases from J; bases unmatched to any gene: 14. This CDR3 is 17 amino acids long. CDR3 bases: TGTGCCACCAGTTATCCCCACATGACAGGGCCAAATGAAAAACTGTTTTTT. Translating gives CATSYPHMTGPNEKLFF.

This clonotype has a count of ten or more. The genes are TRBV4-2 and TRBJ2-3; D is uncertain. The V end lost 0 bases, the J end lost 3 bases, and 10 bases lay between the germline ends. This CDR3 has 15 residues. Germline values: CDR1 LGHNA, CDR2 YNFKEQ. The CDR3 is CASSQDSLNTDTQYF. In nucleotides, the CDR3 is TGTGCCAGCAGCCAAGACTCACTGAATACAGATACGCAGTATTTT.